This is a list of T cell receptor beta chains from one sample in a study of cytomegalovirus exposure and HLA in healthy donors. Only in-frame clones appear in the TCRdb table, and some are missing; sequencing was by immunoSEQ multiplex PCR. The sample holds roughly 250,000 clones, about 83% seen once. Material for sequencing was PBMCs. Source of these receptors: a woman aged 40 to 50 in good health and CMV-seropositive. Both conserved end residues are part of each CDR3. The D gene is left open where the match is weak. Clone sizes are given selectively: once, few, many, or a class where the clone is expanded.

j_gene	d_gene	abundance	len	v_gene	CDR3aa	CDR3nt
TRBJ2-3	-	-	15	TRBV28	CASSFLTSSTDTQYF	TGTGCCAGCAGTTTTCTGACTAGTAGCACAGATACGCAGTATTTT
TRBJ2-7	TRBD1	-	14	TRBV6-5	CASRRQGPPYEQYF	TGTGCCAGCAGGCGACAGGGTCCCCCTTACGAGCAGTACTTC
TRBJ2-7	-	-	16	TRBV5-1	CASSLATRRSGDEQYF	TGCGCCAGCAGCTTGGCCACGAGACGTTCGGGGGACGAGCAGTACTTC
TRBJ2-7	-	-	13	TRBV30	CAWDRTFSYEQYF	TGTGCCTGGGACCGGACATTCTCCTACGAGCAGTACTTC
TRBJ1-2	-	-	13	TRBV7-2	CASRPTGRHGYTF	TGTGCCAGCAGGCCGACAGGCCGCCATGGCTACACCTTC
TRBJ2-3	TRBD1	-	15	TRBV27	CASSLWGQGADTQYF	TGTGCCAGCAGTTTATGGGGACAGGGGGCGGATACGCAGTATTTT
TRBJ2-1	TRBD2	once	17	TRBV6-1	CASSDRLRAGGENEQFF	TGTGCCAGCAGTGACCGCCTTCGGGCGGGAGGGGAAAATGAGCAGTTCTTC
TRBJ2-1	TRBD2	-	18	TRBV6-1	CASSEARASGSKWSEQFF	TGTGCCAGCAGTGAAGCTAGGGCTAGCGGGAGTAAATGGAGTGAGCAGTTCTTC
TRBJ2-3	TRBD2	-	17	TRBV7-8	CASSLAGLAAITDTQYF	TGTGCCAGCAGCTTGGCCGGACTAGCGGCAATCACAGATACGCAGTATTTT
TRBJ2-7	-	-	13	TRBV11-2	CASSQTPAYEQYF	TGTGCCAGCAGCCAAACCCCGGCCTACGAGCAGTACTTC
TRBJ2-1	TRBD1	-	15	TRBV9	CASTRGPEVSNEQFF	TGTGCCAGCACCAGGGGGCCCGAGGTTTCTAATGAGCAGTTCTTC
TRBJ2-7	TRBD2	few	16	TRBV4-1	CASSQDSGSRNYEQYF	TGCGCCAGCAGCCAAGACAGCGGGAGTCGCAACTACGAGCAGTACTTC
TRBJ1-1	-	-	17	TRBV19	CASSAGTLREINTEAFF	TGTGCCAGTAGCGCCGGGACACTTAGGGAGATCAACACTGAAGCTTTCTTT
TRBJ2-2	TRBD2	-	16	TRBV12-5	CASGFIAGGLGGELFF	TGTGCTAGTGGTTTCATAGCGGGAGGGCTCGGCGGGGAGCTGTTTTTT
TRBJ2-1	-	-	13	TRBV18	CASSPSQGNEQFF	TGTGCCAGCTCACCATCACAGGGTAATGAGCAGTTCTTC
TRBJ2-3	TRBD2	-	16	TRBV5-4	CASSLGLAGGEDTQYF	TGTGCCAGCAGCTTAGGACTAGCGGGAGGGGAAGATACGCAGTATTTT
TRBJ2-5	-	-	13	TRBV7-3	CASSRTGGETQYF	TGTGCCAGCAGCAGGACAGGAGGGGAGACCCAGTACTTC
TRBJ2-7	-	-	14	TRBV6-4	CASNGADPGDEQYF	TGTGCCAGCAATGGAGCGGACCCGGGGGACGAGCAGTACTTC
TRBJ2-2	TRBD1	-	15	TRBV19	CASSPDRVITGELFF	TGTGCCAGTAGTCCGGACAGGGTAATCACCGGGGAGCTGTTTTTT
TRBJ1-2	-	-	14	TRBV4-3	CASSQDGGGGGYTF	TGCGCCAGCAGCCAAGATGGAGGGGGGGGTGGCTACACCTTC
TRBJ2-1	-	-	16	TRBV5-1	CASSLAILGGYNEQFF	TGCGCCAGCAGCTTGGCGATACTAGGGGGCTACAATGAGCAGTTCTTC
TRBJ1-2	-	-	13	TRBV29-1	CSVVKQGHYGYTF	TGCAGCGTTGTGAAACAGGGACATTATGGCTACACCTTC
TRBJ1-4	TRBD1	-	14	TRBV5-4	CASSGGQGEGKLFF	TGTGCCAGCAGCGGGGGACAGGGTGAGGGAAAACTGTTTTTT
TRBJ2-5	TRBD1	-	14	TRBV10-3	CAISEGTGQETQYF	TGTGCCATCAGTGAGGGGACAGGACAAGAGACCCAGTACTTC
TRBJ1-2	TRBD1	once	17	TRBV27	CATPEGQGGIADYGYTF	TGTGCCACTCCGGAGGGACAGGGCGGCATCGCTGACTATGGCTACACCTTC
TRBJ1-1	TRBD1	-	11	TRBV29-1	CSVENRGEAFF	TGCAGCGTTGAAAACAGGGGAGAAGCTTTCTTT
TRBJ2-5	TRBD2	-	15	TRBV19	CASSIGGRWEETQYF	TGTGCCAGTAGTATAGGCGGGAGGTGGGAAGAGACCCAGTACTTC
TRBJ1-1	-	few	12	TRBV11-3	CASSTRNTEAFF	TGTGCCAGCAGCACTCGGAACACTGAAGCTTTCTTT
TRBJ2-2	TRBD2	-	16	TRBV29-1	CSVFGLAGGPHGELFF	TGCAGCGTTTTTGGACTAGCGGGAGGGCCTCACGGGGAGCTGTTTTTT
TRBJ2-2	TRBD2	-	19	TRBV5-1	CASSSTGLAGSTNTGELFF	TGCGCCAGCAGCTCCACTGGACTAGCGGGAAGTACGAACACCGGGGAGCTGTTTTTT
TRBJ2-6	-	once	17	TRBV7-7	CASSPRTVSSGANVLTF	TGTGCCAGCAGCCCCCGGACAGTAAGCTCTGGGGCCAACGTCCTGACTTTC